Listed below are T cell receptor beta chains from one sample, sequenced in a study of OX40 agonist ivuxolimab in advanced cancers. Sequenced by immunoSEQ multiplex PCR; TCRdb stores in-frame clones only, minus some. Of 20,000 to 25,000 clones listed, approximately 90% are singletons. The source was CD4+ or CD8+ T cells sorted from blood, collected in a trial of the OX40 agonist ivuxolimab. These receptors all come from an adult with an advanced solid tumor such as melanoma, head and neck, liver or kidney cancer. Both conserved end residues are part of each CDR3. The D gene is left open where the match is weak. Some rows have no size entry. The others give once, few or many, or a class for an expanded clone.

v_call: TRBV10-3
clone_size: -
d_call: -
j_call: TRBJ2-7
cdr3_aa: CAISDLGVTLSYEQYF
cdr3_nt: TGTGCCATCAGTGATTTGGGGGTGACCCTCTCCTACGAGCAGTACTTC

v_call: TRBV7-6
clone_size: -
d_call: TRBD2
j_call: TRBJ2-7
cdr3_aa: CASSPQGTSGRALYEQYF
cdr3_nt: TGTGCCAGCAGCCCCCAGGGGACTAGCGGGAGGGCCCTATACGAGCAGTACTTC

v_call: TRBV11-2
clone_size: -
d_call: TRBD1
j_call: TRBJ2-7
cdr3_aa: CASSWGTGVGEQYF
cdr3_nt: TGTGCCAGCAGCTGGGGGACAGGGGTCGGCGAGCAGTACTTC

v_call: TRBV9
clone_size: -
d_call: TRBD2
j_call: TRBJ2-1
cdr3_aa: CASSVGASGSRDEQFF
cdr3_nt: TGTGCCAGCAGCGTAGGTGCTAGCGGGAGTAGGGATGAGCAGTTCTTC

v_call: TRBV27
clone_size: few
d_call: -
j_call: TRBJ2-7
cdr3_aa: CASSFRSGWDEQYF
cdr3_nt: TGTGCCAGCAGTTTTAGGTCAGGGTGGGACGAGCAGTACTTC

v_call: TRBV4-3
clone_size: -
d_call: -
j_call: TRBJ2-7
cdr3_aa: CASSQGWGGLSEQYF
cdr3_nt: TGCGCCAGCAGCCAAGGGTGGGGTGGCCTAAGCGAGCAGTACTTC

v_call: TRBV13
clone_size: -
d_call: -
j_call: TRBJ1-1
cdr3_aa: CASSLPLNTEAFF
cdr3_nt: TGTGCCAGCAGCTTACCCCTGAACACTGAAGCTTTCTTT

v_call: TRBV29-1
clone_size: -
d_call: TRBD2
j_call: TRBJ2-1
cdr3_aa: CSVESLAGGDYNEQFF
cdr3_nt: TGCAGCGTTGAAAGCCTAGCGGGAGGCGATTACAATGAGCAGTTCTTC

v_call: TRBV4-1
clone_size: -
d_call: -
j_call: TRBJ1-2
cdr3_aa: CASSQEVDHYGYTF
cdr3_nt: TGCGCCAGCAGCCAAGAGGTAGACCACTATGGCTACACCTTC

v_call: TRBV7-9
clone_size: few
d_call: -
j_call: TRBJ1-4
cdr3_aa: CASSLTDSISTNEKLFF
cdr3_nt: TGTGCCAGCAGCTTAACGGACAGCATTTCAACTAATGAAAAACTGTTTTTT

v_call: TRBV5-1
clone_size: few
d_call: -
j_call: TRBJ2-1
cdr3_aa: CASSFDLYNEQFF
cdr3_nt: TGCGCCAGCAGCTTCGACCTGTACAATGAGCAGTTCTTC

v_call: TRBV7-6
clone_size: -
d_call: TRBD2
j_call: TRBJ2-1
cdr3_aa: CASSLAGPSSEQFF
cdr3_nt: TGTGCCAGCAGCCTAGCGGGTCCGTCTAGTGAGCAGTTCTTC

v_call: TRBV7-6
clone_size: -
d_call: -
j_call: TRBJ2-2
cdr3_aa: CASSLGFVSAGELFF
cdr3_nt: TGTGCCAGCAGCTTAGGCTTCGTTTCCGCCGGGGAGCTGTTTTTT

v_call: TRBV7-8
clone_size: -
d_call: TRBD1
j_call: TRBJ2-3
cdr3_aa: CASSILDRDGTDTQYF
cdr3_nt: TGTGCCAGCAGCATACTCGACAGGGATGGGACAGATACGCAGTATTTT

v_call: TRBV2
clone_size: -
d_call: -
j_call: TRBJ2-3
cdr3_aa: CASRGGTASTDTQYF
cdr3_nt: TGTGCCAGCAGAGGAGGGACAGCTAGCACAGATACGCAGTATTTT

v_call: TRBV14
clone_size: medium-sized
d_call: -
j_call: TRBJ1-2
cdr3_aa: CASSKGQTAINYGYTF
cdr3_nt: TGTGCCAGCAGTAAGGGCCAGACAGCCATTAACTATGGCTACACCTTC

v_call: TRBV7-9
clone_size: -
d_call: TRBD1
j_call: TRBJ2-1
cdr3_aa: CASTSGQGANEQFF
cdr3_nt: TGTGCCAGCACCTCGGGACAGGGGGCTAATGAGCAGTTCTTC

v_call: TRBV7-2
clone_size: -
d_call: -
j_call: TRBJ1-2
cdr3_aa: CASSLKGPRADPEGGYTF
cdr3_nt: TGTGCCAGCAGCTTAAAAGGACCCAGGGCTGATCCGGAGGGTGGCTACACCTTC

v_call: TRBV4-2
clone_size: -
d_call: -
j_call: TRBJ1-1
cdr3_aa: CASSNQGLNTEAFF
cdr3_nt: TGTGCCAGCAGTAATCAGGGGTTAAACACTGAAGCTTTCTTT

v_call: TRBV7-8
clone_size: -
d_call: -
j_call: TRBJ2-7
cdr3_aa: CASTQTTDHSYYEQYF
cdr3_nt: TGTGCCAGCACACAAACGACGGATCATTCTTACTACGAGCAGTACTTC

v_call: TRBV7-9
clone_size: few
d_call: -
j_call: TRBJ1-1
cdr3_aa: CASSLEQGTRTEAFF
cdr3_nt: TGTGCCAGCAGCTTAGAGCAGGGGACCAGGACTGAAGCTTTCTTT

v_call: TRBV4-1
clone_size: few
d_call: -
j_call: TRBJ2-3
cdr3_aa: CASSQPNGDTQYF
cdr3_nt: TGCGCCAGCAGCCAACCAAACGGCGATACGCAGTATTTT

v_call: TRBV7-2
clone_size: -
d_call: TRBD2
j_call: TRBJ2-7
cdr3_aa: CASSPVSGRSYEQYF
cdr3_nt: TGTGCCAGCAGCCCGGTTAGCGGGAGGTCGTACGAGCAGTACTTC

v_call: TRBV15
clone_size: -
d_call: -
j_call: TRBJ2-1
cdr3_aa: CATRADAHVDSEQFF
cdr3_nt: TGTGCCACCAGGGCCGACGCCCACGTCGATAGTGAGCAGTTCTTC